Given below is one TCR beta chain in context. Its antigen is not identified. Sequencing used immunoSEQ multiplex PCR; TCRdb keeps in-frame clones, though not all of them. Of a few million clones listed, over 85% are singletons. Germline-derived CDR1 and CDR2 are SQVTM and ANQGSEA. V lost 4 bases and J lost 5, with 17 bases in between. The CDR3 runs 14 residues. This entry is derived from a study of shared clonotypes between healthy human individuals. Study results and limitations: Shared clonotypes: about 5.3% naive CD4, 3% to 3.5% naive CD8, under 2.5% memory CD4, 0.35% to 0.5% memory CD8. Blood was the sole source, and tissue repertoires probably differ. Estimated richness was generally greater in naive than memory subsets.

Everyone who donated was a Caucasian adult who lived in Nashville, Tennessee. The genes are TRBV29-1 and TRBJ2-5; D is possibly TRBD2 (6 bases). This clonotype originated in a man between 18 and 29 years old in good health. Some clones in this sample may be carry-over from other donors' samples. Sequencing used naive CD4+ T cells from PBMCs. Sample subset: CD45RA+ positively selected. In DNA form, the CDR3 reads TGCAGCGTTGTAGGCGCGGGAAGGCGTGAGACCCAGTACTTC. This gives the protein CSVVGAGRRETQYF.